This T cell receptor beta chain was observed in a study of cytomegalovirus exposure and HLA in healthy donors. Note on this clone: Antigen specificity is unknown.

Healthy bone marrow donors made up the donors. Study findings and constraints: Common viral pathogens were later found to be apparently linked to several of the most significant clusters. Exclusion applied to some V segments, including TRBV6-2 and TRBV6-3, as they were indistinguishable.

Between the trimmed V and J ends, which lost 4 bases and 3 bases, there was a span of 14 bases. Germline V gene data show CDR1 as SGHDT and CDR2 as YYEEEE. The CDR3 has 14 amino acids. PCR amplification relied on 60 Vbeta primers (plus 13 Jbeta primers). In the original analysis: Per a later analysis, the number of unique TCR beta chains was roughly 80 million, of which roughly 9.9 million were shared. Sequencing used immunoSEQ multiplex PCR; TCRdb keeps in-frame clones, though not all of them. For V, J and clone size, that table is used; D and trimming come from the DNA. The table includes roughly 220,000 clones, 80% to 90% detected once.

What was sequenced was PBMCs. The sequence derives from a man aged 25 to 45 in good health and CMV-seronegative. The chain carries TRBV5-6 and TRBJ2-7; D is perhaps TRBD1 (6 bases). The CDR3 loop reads CASSLTDSIYEQYF. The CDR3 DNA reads TGTGCCAGCAGCCTCACGGACAGCATCTACGAGCAGTACTTC. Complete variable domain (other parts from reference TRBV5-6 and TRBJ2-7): DAGVTQSPTHLIKTRGQQVTLRCSPKSGHDTVSWYQQALGQGPQFIFQYYEEEERQRGNFPDRFSGHQFPNYSSELNVNALLLGDSALYLCASSLTDSIYEQYFGPGTRLTVT.